This T cell receptor beta chain was recovered during a study of cytomegalovirus exposure and HLA in healthy donors. CDR3 size: 14 residues. The ends lost 8 bases at V and 6 bases at J; junction bases unmatched: 11. Germline V gives CDR1 SNHLY, CDR2 FYNNEI. The PCR made use of 60 Vbeta and 13 Jbeta primers. This table comes from immunoSEQ multiplex PCR, and its TCRdb copy is limited to in-frame clones, with some not included. Here the sample spans under 200,000 clones, less than 80% being singletons. In the case of this clone: Its antigen is undetermined.

Study-wide points: By HLA locus, TCR association rates varied in a later analysis, with DRB1 showing the most and HLA-C the fewest. Researchers reported in a later analysis that common viral pathogens appeared linked to several top clusters. The dataset shows that most TCR sequences were rare, while some public TCRs occurred in many donors. CMV antigen specificity of a few CMV-associated chains was confirmed in vitro.

J is TRBJ2-7 and V is TRBV2; 9 bases match TRBD1. The receptor comes from a middle-aged man in good health and CMV-seronegative. The specimen was PBMCs. CDR3: CASAEEGTGREQYF. The CDR3 DNA sequence: TGTGCCAGCGCAGAGGAAGGGACAGGGCGCGAGCAGTACTTC.